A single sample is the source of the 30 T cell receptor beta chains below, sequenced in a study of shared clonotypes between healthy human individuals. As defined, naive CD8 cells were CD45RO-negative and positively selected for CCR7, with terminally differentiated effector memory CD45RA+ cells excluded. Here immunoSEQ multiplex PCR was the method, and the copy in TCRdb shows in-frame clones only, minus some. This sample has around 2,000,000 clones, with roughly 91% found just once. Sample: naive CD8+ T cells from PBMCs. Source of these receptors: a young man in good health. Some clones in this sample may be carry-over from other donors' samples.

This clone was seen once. The CDR3 DNA follows: TGTGCCAGCAGCTCCTACGGGACAAACTACAATGAGCAGTTCTTC. It yields the protein CASSSYGTNYNEQFF. This sequence joins TRBV25-1 and TRBJ2-1, with a possible D match to TRBD1 (6 bases). Between the trimmed V and J ends, which lost 6 bases and 3 bases, there was a span of 15 bases. This CDR3 has 15 residues. Per germline, CDR1 MGHDK and CDR2 SYGVNS.

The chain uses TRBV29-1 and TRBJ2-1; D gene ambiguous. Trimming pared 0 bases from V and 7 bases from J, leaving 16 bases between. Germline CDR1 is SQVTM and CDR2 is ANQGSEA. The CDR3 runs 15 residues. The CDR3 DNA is TGCAGCGTTGAAGATAGGGTTCTAACGAGGAATGAGCAGTTCTTC. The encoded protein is CSVEDRVLTRNEQFF.

Here the CDR3 reads CSVDSLENYGYTF. The CDR3 DNA reads TGCAGCGTTGATTCTTTGGAGAACTATGGCTACACCTTC. The chain employs TRBV29-1 and TRBJ1-2; D ambiguous. CDR3 length equals 13 residues. Trimming removed 3 bases at V and 2 bases at J, with 10 bases between. CDR1 and CDR2 from the germline V gene are SQVTM and ANQGSEA.

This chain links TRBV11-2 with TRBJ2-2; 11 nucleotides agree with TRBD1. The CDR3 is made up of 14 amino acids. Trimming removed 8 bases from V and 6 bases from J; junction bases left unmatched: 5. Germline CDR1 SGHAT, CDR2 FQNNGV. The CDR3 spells CASRRDRGSGELFF. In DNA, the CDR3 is TGTGCCAGCCGCCGGGACAGGGGGTCCGGGGAGCTGTTTTTT.

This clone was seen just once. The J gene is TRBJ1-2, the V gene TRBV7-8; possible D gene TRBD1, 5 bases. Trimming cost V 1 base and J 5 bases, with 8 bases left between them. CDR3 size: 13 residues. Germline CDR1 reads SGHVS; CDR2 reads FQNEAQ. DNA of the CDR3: TGTGCCAGCAGCTTAGGGGGCGCTTATGGCTACACCTTC. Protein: CASSLGGAYGYTF.

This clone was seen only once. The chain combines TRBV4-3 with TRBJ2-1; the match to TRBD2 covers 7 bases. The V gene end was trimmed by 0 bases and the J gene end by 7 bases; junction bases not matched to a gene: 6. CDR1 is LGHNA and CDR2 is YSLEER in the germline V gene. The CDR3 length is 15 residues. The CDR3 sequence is CASSQDRWGGNEQFF. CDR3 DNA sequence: TGCGCCAGCAGCCAAGATCGCTGGGGGGGAAATGAGCAGTTCTTC.

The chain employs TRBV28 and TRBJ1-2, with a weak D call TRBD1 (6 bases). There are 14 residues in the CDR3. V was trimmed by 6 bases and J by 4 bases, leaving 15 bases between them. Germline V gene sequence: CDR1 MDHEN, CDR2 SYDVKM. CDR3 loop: CASRENRDFYGYTF. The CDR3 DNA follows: TGTGCCAGCAGGGAAAACAGGGATTTCTATGGCTACACCTTC.

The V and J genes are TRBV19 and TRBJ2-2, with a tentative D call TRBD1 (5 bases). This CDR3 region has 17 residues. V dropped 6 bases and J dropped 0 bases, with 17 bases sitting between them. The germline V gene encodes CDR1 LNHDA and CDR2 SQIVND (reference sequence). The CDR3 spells CASSKTLGLTNTGELFF. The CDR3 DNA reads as TGTGCCAGTAGCAAAACATTGGGGCTCACGAACACCGGGGAGCTGTTTTTT.

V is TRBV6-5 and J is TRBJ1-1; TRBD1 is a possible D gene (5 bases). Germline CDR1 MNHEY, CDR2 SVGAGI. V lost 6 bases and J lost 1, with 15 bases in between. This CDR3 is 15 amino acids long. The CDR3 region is CASRPLIQENTEAFF. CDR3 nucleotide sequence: TGTGCCAGCAGACCATTGATACAGGAGAACACTGAAGCTTTCTTT.

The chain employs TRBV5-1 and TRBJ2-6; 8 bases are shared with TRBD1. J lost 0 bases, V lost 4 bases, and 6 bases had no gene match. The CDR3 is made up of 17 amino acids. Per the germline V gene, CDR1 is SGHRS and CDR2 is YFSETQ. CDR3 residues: CASSPRDRSSGANVLTF. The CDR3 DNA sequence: TGCGCCAGCAGCCCCCGGGACAGGAGCTCTGGGGCCAACGTCCTGACTTTC.

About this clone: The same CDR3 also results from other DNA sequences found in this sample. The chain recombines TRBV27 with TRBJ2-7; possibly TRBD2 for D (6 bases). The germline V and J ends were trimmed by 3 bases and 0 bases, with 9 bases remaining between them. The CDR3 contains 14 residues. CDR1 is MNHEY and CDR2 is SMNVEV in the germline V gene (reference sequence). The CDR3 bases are TGTGCCAGCAGTTTCGGGGGATACTCCTACGAGCAGTACTTC. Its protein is CASSFGGYSYEQYF.

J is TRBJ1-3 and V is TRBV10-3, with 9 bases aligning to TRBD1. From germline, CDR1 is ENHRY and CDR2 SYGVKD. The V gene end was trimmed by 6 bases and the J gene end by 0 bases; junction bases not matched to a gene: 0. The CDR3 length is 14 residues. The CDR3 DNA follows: TGTGCCATCAGGGGACAGGGCTCTGGAAACACCATATATTTT. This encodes CAIRGQGSGNTIYF.

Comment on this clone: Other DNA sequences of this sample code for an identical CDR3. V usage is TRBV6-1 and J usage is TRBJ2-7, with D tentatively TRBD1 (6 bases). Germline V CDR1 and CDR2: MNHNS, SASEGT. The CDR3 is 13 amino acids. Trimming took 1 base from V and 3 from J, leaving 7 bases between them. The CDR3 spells CASSEGTDYEQYF. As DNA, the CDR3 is TGTGCCAGCAGTGAAGGGACAGACTACGAGCAGTACTTC.

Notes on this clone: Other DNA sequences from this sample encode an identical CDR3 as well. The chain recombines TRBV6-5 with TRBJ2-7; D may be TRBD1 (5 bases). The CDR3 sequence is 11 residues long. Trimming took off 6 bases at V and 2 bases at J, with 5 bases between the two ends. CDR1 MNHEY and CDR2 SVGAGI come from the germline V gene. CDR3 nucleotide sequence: TGTGCCAGCAGGACAGCCTACGAGCAGTACTTC. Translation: CASRTAYEQYF.

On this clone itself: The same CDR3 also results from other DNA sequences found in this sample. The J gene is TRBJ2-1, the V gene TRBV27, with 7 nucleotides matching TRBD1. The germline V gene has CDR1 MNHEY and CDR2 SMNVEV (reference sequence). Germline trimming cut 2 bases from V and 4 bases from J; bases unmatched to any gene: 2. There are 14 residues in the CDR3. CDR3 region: CASSLRGPYNEQFF. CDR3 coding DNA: TGTGCCAGCAGTTTAAGGGGGCCATACAATGAGCAGTTCTTC.

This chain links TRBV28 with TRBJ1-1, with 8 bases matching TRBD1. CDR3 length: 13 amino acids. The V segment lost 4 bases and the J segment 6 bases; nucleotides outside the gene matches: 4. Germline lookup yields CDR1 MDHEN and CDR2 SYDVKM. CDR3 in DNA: TGTGCCAGCAGTTGGGGACAGGTCGCTGAAGCTTTCTTT. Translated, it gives CASSWGQVAEAFF.

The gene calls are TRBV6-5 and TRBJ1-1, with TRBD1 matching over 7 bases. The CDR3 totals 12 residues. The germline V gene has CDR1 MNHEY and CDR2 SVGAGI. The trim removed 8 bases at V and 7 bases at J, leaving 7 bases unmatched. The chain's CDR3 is CASVSDRDEAFF. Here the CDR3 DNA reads TGTGCCAGCGTCAGTGACAGGGATGAAGCTTTCTTT.

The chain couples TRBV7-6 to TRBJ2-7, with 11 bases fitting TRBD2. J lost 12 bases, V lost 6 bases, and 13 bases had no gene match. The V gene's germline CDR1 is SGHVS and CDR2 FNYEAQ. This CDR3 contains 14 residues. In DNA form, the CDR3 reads TGTGCCAGCAGTATTTACGGGACTAGCGGCCCGGCGTACTTC. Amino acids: CASSIYGTSGPAYF.

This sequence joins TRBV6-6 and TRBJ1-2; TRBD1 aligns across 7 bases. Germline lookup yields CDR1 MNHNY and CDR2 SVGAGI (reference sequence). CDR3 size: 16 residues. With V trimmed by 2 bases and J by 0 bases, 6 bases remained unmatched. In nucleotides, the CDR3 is TGTGCCAGCAGTTACGGCAGGGGGTTTGCTAACTATGGCTACACCTTC. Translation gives CASSYGRGFANYGYTF.

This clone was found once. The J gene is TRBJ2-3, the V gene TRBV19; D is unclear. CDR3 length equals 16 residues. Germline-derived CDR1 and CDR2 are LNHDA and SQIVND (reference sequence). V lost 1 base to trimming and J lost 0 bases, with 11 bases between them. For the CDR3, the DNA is TGTGCCAGTAGTATAGGGGCAGTCCCTAGCACAGATACGCAGTATTTT. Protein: CASSIGAVPSTDTQYF.

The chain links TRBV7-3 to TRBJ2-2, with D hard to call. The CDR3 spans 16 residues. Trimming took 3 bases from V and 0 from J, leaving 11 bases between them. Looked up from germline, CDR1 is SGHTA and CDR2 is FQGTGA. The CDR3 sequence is CASSLPPDSNTGELFF. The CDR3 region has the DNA TGTGCCAGCAGCTTGCCGCCTGACTCGAACACCGGGGAGCTGTTTTTT.

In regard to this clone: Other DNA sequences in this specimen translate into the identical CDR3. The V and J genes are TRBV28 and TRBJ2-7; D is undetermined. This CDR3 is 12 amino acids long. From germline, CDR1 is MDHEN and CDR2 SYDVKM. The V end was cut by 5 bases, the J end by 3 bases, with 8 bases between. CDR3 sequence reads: CASSLNLYEQYF. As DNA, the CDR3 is TGTGCCAGCAGTCTGAACCTCTACGAGCAGTACTTC. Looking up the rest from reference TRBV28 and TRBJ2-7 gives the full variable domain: DVKVTQSSRYLVKRTGEKVFLECVQDMDHENMFWYRQDPGLGLRLIYFSYDVKMKEKGDIPEGYSVSREKKERFSLILESASTNQTSMYLCASSLNLYEQYFGPGTRLTVT.

The CDR3 spells CASSAGQGLNYEQYF. As DNA, the CDR3 is TGTGCCAGCAGCGCTGGACAGGGGCTCAACTACGAGCAGTACTTC. The V call is TRBV9, the J call TRBJ2-7, with 9 bases matching TRBD1. In germline, CDR1 is SGDLS, CDR2 YYNGEE. This CDR3 contains 15 residues. V lost 3 bases to trimming and J lost 3 bases; unmatched junction nucleotides: 7.

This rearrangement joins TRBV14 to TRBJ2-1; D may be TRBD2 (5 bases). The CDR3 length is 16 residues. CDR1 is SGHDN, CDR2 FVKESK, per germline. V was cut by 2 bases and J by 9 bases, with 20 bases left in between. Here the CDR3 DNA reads TGTGCCAGCAGCCAACGAGAGCCGGACTCACTAGGTGAGCAGTTCTTC. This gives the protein CASSQREPDSLGEQFF.

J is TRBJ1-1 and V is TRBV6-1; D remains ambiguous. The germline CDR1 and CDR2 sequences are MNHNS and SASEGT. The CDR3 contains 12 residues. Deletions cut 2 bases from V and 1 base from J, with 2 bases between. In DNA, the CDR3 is TGTGCCAGCAGTGAAACGAACACTGAAGCTTTCTTT. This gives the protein CASSETNTEAFF.

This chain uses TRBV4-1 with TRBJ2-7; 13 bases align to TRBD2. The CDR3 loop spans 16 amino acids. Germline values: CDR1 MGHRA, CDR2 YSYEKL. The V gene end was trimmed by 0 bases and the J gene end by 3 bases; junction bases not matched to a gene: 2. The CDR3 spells CASSQEGLAGNYEQYF. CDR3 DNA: TGCGCCAGCAGCCAAGAGGGACTAGCGGGAAACTACGAGCAGTACTTC.

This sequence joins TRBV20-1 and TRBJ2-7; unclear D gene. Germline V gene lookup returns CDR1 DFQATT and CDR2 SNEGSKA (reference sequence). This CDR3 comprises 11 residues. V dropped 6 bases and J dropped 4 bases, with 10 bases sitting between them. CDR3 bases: TGCAGTGCCACAGAGTCGTACGAGCAGTACTTC. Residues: CSATESYEQYF.

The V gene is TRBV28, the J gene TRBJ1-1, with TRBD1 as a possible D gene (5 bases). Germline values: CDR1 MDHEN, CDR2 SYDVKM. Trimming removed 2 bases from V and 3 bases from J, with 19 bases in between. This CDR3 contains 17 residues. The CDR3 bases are TGTGCCAGCAGTTTAGAGGGCGTGGGGGGAATTTACACTGAAGCTTTCTTT. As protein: CASSLEGVGGIYTEAFF.

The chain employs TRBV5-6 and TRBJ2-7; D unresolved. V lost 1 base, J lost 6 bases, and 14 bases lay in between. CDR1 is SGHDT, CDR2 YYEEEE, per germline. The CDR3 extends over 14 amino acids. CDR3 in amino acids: CASSLNTVLGEQYF. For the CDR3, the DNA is TGTGCCAGCAGCTTGAATACGGTTCTGGGCGAGCAGTACTTC.

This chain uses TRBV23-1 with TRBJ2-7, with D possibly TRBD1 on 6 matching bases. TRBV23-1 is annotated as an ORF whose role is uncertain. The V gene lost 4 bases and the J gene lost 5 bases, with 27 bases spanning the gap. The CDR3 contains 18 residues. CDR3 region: CASSPQGLGPGYGNEQYF. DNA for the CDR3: TGCGCCAGCAGTCCACAGGGTTTAGGCCCTGGGTATGGAAACGAGCAGTACTTC.